This T cell receptor (beta chain) was identified in a study of T cells in narcolepsy (dated by TCRdb to the late 2010s). Turning to the overall study: Healthy control donors were enrolled in the study alongside patients who had narcolepsy type 1 or type 2 (NT1, NT2). The study used TCR Vbeta sequencing to track clonotypes in blood and CSF while looking for autoreactive T cells in narcolepsy patients that target self-antigens of hypocretin neurons (hypocretin, TRIB2). General conclusions and limits of the study: Certain blood memory CD4+ repertoires from patients and controls had no sequences that matched autoreactive T cell clones. Plots that compared CSF and blood CD4+ T cell clonotypes from the same patient highlighted HCRT-specific and TRIB2-specific autoreactive clonotypes. According to the report, autoreactive clonotypes were detected serially in the blood of the same patients and of different patients, but not in healthy controls. Numbers of sequenced blood memory CD4+ clonotypes were comparable, with averages of around 39,000 in patients and fewer than 35,000 in controls.

Concerning this clone: The antigen this receptor binds is unknown. No base qualities exist here, and no much larger clone lies one base off it.

For TCR Vbeta sequencing, memory CD4+ T cells were sorted ex vivo from the peripheral blood of both healthy controls and narcolepsy patients. Library prep was done by the immunoSEQ multiplex PCR assay. TCRdb holds this immuneACCESS table with in-frame rearrangements only. Some clones are missing; in checked studies, unresolved V genes explain under half, and the rest has no known cause. The sample table holds around 34,000 clones, of which 79% were seen once. The top ten clones comprise roughly 3.8% of the sample. The germline V gene sets CDR1 to MGHDK and CDR2 to SYGVNS. From cysteine to phenylalanine, the CDR3 is 14 amino acids long. Only the CDR3 region is kept as DNA, spanning 42 bases read in frame from base 1. A distance of 11 bases separates the germline ends of V and J, which lose 5 bases and 6 bases respectively.

This clonotype was sampled from a human donor in good health. Sequencing input: memory (CD45RA-) CD4+ T cells from blood. Explained via the paper, the cell subset or site label denotes: memory T cells sorted ex vivo from peripheral blood. The chain is made from TRBV25-1 and TRBJ1-6; no D segment can be confidently identified. The CDR3 region: CASSKEASNSPLHF. The bases read TGTGCCAGCAGTAAAGAAGCCTCTAATTCACCCCTCCACTTT.